The sequence of this T cell receptor beta chain was determined in a study of blood T cell repertoires in COVID-19. Background on the study: The study drew acute and convalescent COVID-19 samples from the United States, Italy and Spain. From T cells, B-cell-depleted T cells, or PBMCs came the material, which was cDNA or gDNA.

CDR3 length: 14 amino acids. Germline CDR1 SGHRS, CDR2 YFSETQ. With 4 bases removed from V and 5 bases from J, the gap between germline ends came to 12 bases. This clone is a singleton in its sample. Participants spanned ages about 18 to 90 years and resided in over 20 US areas. A PCR-confirmed or clinician-diagnosed COVID-19 case had contacted exposed participants within 2 weeks of entry. The repertoire was sequenced with immunoSEQ multiplex PCR; TCRdb's copy has only in-frame clones and lacks some. This table has around 320,000 clones, roughly 90% appearing once. The chain carries TRBV5-1 and TRBJ1-4; D possibly corresponds to TRBD1 (5 bases). Sequenced input: PBMCs or T cells enriched from blood (not recorded which). This receptor was obtained from a woman between 50 and 59 years old who had been exposed to COVID-19. The CDR3 DNA reads TGCGCCAGCAGCAGGGGTGACGGGAATGAAAAACTGTTTTTT. As protein: CASSRGDGNEKLFF.